The clone carrying this T cell receptor (beta chain) has at least ten counts. As yet, its antigen is unknown. The sample belongs to a study of blood T cells in healthy people across ages. Study as a whole: Capture via template switching afforded approximately one barcoded beta molecule per two T cells. Study-wide points: As naive T cell percentage varied, TCR beta diversity correlated strongly with it.

A second PCR of about 6 to 11 cycles used a sample-barcoded 5' primer and a J-beta primer mix. TCRdb passed the 5' RACE reads through MiXCR, listing each CDR3 protein once. This sample has 650,000 to 1,000,000 distinct CDR3 sequences, with 35% to 40% found just once. V shed 5 bases and J 4 bases; nucleotides not matched to a gene: 12. This CDR3 spans 17 amino acids. In germline, CDR1 is MGHRA, CDR2 YSYEKL. Ten milliliters of peripheral blood were drawn from each donor. This chain uses TRBV4-1 with TRBJ2-1, with 9 bases that match TRBD2. The receptor's source is a man younger than 35 in good health. Material for sequencing was blood. Here the CDR3 reads CASSFPPGGGDYNEQFF. CDR3 nucleotide sequence: TGCGCCAGCAGCTTCCCTCCGGGCGGGGGGGATTACAATGAGCAGTTCTTC.